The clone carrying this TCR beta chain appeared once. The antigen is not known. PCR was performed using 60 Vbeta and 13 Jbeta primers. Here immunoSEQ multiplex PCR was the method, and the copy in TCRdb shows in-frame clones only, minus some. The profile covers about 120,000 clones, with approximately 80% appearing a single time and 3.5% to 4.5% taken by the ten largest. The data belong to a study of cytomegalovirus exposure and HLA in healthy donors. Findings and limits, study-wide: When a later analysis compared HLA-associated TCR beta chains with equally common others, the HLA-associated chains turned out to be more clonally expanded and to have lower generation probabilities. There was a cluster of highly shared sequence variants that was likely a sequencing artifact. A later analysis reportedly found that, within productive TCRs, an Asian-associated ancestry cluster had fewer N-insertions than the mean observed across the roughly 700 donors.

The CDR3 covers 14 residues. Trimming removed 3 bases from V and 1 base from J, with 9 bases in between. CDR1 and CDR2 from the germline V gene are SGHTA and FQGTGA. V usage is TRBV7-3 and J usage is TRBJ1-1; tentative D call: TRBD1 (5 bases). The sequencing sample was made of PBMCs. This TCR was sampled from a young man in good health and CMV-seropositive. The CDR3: CASSFGDSNTEAFF. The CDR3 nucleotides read TGTGCCAGCAGCTTCGGGGACTCGAACACTGAAGCTTTCTTT.